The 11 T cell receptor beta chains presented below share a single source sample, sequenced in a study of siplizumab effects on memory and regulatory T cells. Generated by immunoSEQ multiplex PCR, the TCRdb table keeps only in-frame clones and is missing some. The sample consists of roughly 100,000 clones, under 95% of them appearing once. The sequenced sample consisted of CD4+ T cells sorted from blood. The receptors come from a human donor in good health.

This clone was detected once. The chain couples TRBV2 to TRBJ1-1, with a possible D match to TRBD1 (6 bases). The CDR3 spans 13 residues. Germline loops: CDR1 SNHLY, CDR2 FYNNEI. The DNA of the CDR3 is TGTGCTTCTGGACAGCAACCGAACACTGAAGCTTTCTTT. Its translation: CASGQQPNTEAFF.

The CDR3 coding sequence is TGTGCCAGCAGTGAAGACAGAGGACACAATCAGCCCCAGCATTTT. It yields the protein CASSEDRGHNQPQHF. The chain carries TRBV2 and TRBJ1-5, with D possibly being TRBD1 (5 bases). There are 15 residues in the CDR3. Trimming shortened V by 1 base and J by 3 bases, and 10 bases separated the two germline ends. From germline, CDR1 is SNHLY and CDR2 FYNNEI.

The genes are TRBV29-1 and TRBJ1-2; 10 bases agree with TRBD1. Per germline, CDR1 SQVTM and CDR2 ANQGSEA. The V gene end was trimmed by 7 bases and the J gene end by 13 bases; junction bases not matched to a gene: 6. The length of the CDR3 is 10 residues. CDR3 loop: CSGDRGAVTF. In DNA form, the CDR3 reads TGCAGCGGGGACAGGGGCGCCGTCACCTTC.

The CDR3 nucleotides read TGTGCCTGGAGTGTGGGATTTGCCGGGGAGCTGTTTTTT. Its translation is CAWSVGFAGELFF. The chain recombines TRBV30 with TRBJ2-2; no definite D call. Germline V gene data show CDR1 as GTSNPN and CDR2 as SVGIG (reference sequence). This CDR3 is 13 amino acids long. V was trimmed by 0 bases and J by 6 bases, leaving 8 bases between them.

The CDR3 loop is CASSLRLAANTGELFF. DNA of the CDR3: TGTGCCAGCAGCTTAAGGCTAGCTGCCAACACCGGGGAGCTGTTTTTT. The chain has TRBV7-2 and TRBJ2-2, with D perhaps TRBD2 (5 bases). V lost 2 bases and J 2 bases, leaving 12 bases between the germline ends. Per germline, CDR1 SGHTA and CDR2 FQGNSA. This CDR3 comprises 16 residues.

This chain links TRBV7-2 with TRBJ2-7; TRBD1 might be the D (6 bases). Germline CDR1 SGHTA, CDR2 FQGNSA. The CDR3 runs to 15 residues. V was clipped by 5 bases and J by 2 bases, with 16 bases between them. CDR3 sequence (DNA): TGTGCCAGCAGCCCCCCGACAGGCCCTCCCTACGAGCAGTACTTC. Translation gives CASSPPTGPPYEQYF.

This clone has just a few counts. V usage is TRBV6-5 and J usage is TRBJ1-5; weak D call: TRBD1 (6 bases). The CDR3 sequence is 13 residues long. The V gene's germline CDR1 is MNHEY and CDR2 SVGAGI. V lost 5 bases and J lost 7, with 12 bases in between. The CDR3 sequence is CASSEYRDQPQHF. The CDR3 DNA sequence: TGTGCCAGCAGTGAATACAGGGACCAGCCCCAGCATTTT.

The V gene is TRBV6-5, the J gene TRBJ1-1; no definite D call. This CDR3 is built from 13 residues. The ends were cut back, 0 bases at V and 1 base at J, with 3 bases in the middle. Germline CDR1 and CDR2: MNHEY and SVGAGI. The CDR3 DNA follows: TGTGCCAGCAGTTACTCTACGAACACTGAAGCTTTCTTT. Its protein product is CASSYSTNTEAFF.

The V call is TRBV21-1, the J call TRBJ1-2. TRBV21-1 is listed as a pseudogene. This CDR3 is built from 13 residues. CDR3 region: CASSPLEGRGYTF. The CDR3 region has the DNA TGTGCCAGCAGCCCTCTAGAGGGGCGAGGCTACACCTTC.

This CDR3 is CASSLARGRSANEKLFF. The CDR3 DNA is TGTGCCAGCAGCTTGGCCCGGGGGCGAAGTGCTAATGAAAAACTGTTTTTT. The J gene is TRBJ1-4, the V gene TRBV5-4; a possible D gene is TRBD1 (6 bases). The CDR3 is 17 amino acids. Germline V lookup: CDR1 SGHNT, CDR2 YYREEE (reference sequence). Trimming stripped 0 bases from V and 3 bases from J, with 15 bases between.

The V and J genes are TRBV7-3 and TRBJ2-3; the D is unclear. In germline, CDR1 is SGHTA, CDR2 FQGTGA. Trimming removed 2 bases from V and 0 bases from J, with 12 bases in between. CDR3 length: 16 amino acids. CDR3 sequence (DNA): TGTGCCAGCAGCTTAGGTCCAGCGACTAGCACAGATACGCAGTATTTT. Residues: CASSLGPATSTDTQYF.